This entry features one T cell receptor beta chain sequence. Its specific antigen is unknown. Base qualities are not recorded, but no much larger clone differs from it by a single base. CD8 naive samples were obtained by positive selection for CCR7 among CD45RO-negative cells, yielding a CD45RA+CCR7+ population from which TemRA cells were excluded. The donors were healthy, HIV-negative adults with no recently reported acute infections or vaccinations. Only Caucasian adults living in Nashville, Tennessee, USA were represented among the donors. Blood was obtained by leukapheresis, after which PBMCs were separated by Ficoll-Histopaque density gradient centrifugation and cryopreserved in liquid nitrogen vapor phase. Analytical flow cytometry was used to check the purity and quantity of each magnetically sorted T cell population. From each sorted fraction, genomic DNA was isolated and quantified by UV absorbance on a Nanodrop 2000c.

This entry belongs to a study of shared clonotypes between healthy human individuals (dated by TCRdb to the early 2020s). Notes on the research overall: The cohort included a few men and two women between 18 and 49 years of age. For each donor, CD4 naive and CD4 memory were each run on three plates, CD8 naive on two plates, and CD8 memory on one plate. Blood TCR repertoires of four to six healthy adults were deeply sequenced to estimate repertoire size and the extent of clonotype sharing between individuals. Different laboratories and diverse techniques were used to prepare libraries and sequence TCR repertoires, to increase sequencing depth and limit assay-specific biases. Each donor's leukapheresis produced roughly between roughly 0.85 and 9.5 billion PBMCs. Beyond this particular receptor, the publication reports: Sampling was limited to blood, and TCR repertoires in tissue likely differ from TCR repertoires in blood. Because the study included a small number of donors, the genetic and exposure-history diversity represented was limited. Even with the large sequencing depth, rarefaction of the sorted-subset datasets indicated that sequencing was incomplete. Across four donors, approximately 5% of naive CD4, approximately 3.6% of naive CD8, 2.3% of memory CD4, and 0.4% to 0.45% of memory CD8 clonotypes were shared. Estimated clonotype richness was generally larger for naive than for memory subsets. Based on pairwise subsampling, the degree of clonotype sharing among donors was expected to be affected by sequencing depth. Compared with non-shared clonotypes, clonotypes shared by all four sorted-subset donors had higher generation probabilities.

The germline V gene encodes CDR1 SEHNR and CDR2 FQNEAQ (reference sequence). V drops 1 base and J drops 1 base, leaving 3 bases in between. The CDR3 runs 13 residues from the cysteine to the phenylalanine. The DNA shown is the 39-base CDR3, in frame from base 1. Using the deep immunoSEQ assay, TCR CDR3 regions were amplified from genomic DNA by multiplex PCR. Extracted genomic DNA from each cell subset was spread evenly across all wells of several immunoSEQ 96-well plates, with each plate serving as a replicate. For sorted subsets, approximately 210 ng genomic DNA, equal to approximately 30,000 T cell genomes, was loaded into each replicate PCR. Purified libraries were quantified with a Qubit 3.0 fluorometer, sized on a Bioanalyzer 2100, and re-quantified with the KAPA Library Quantification kit. Every immunoSEQ 96-well plate was sequenced on a dedicated single-read 150-cycle Illumina NextSeq 550 flow cell. On the authors' methods: The immunoSEQ output contained only junctional sequences without quality scores, so filtering could not match that applied to full-length reads. To assign V/J genes and CDR3, sequences were annotated against IMGT germline references using PyIR, a Python wrapper for IgBLAST v1.9. Reads with weak V/J assignments (E-value above 1e-6), missing CDR3, stop codons, out-of-frame junctions, or ambiguous translated residues were removed. V3J clonotypes were defined as sequences sharing an identical inferred V gene, J gene, and CDR3 amino acid sequence. The percentage overlap between two repertoires was calculated by dividing the number of shared unique clonotypes by the size of the smaller repertoire. Three approaches were used to assess repertoire richness: RTK rarefaction, the Chao1 estimator, and Recon v2.1 estimates of unobserved clonotypes. Generation probabilities for all TCRbeta clonotypes obtained by the gDNA method from several donors were computed using OLGA. The table comes from immuneACCESS by way of TCRdb, which keeps in-frame sequences with V and J called. Part of the clones is missing from these tables; in studies checked, under half for an unresolved V gene and the rest for unknown reasons. V, J and clone size derive from that table, while D and trimming were established from the DNA sequence. For this sample the table gives hundreds of thousands of clones, of which nearly 97% were detected only once. Jointly, the top ten make up roughly 0.1% of the sample.

The chain is assembled from TRBV7-9 and TRBJ2-3; there is no confident call for the D gene. Sequenced input: naive CD8+ T cells sorted from blood. According to the study, the label for this sample's cell subset or site signals: CD45RA+CCR7+. The TCR was taken from a woman in her 30s in good health. The DNA reads as follows: TGTGCCAGCAGCTTAGAAGGCACAGATACGCAGTATTTT. It codes for CASSLEGTDTQYF.